The next 19 T cell receptor beta chains were all read from a single sample in a study of blood T cells in healthy people across ages. A sample-barcoded 5' primer and a J-beta primer mix were used in a second PCR of roughly 6 to 11 cycles. TCRdb reanalysed the 5' RACE reads using MiXCR and keeps one entry per CDR3 protein. The sample consists of approximately 1.5 million distinct CDR3 sequences, 42% of them appearing once. Sequencing was carried out using blood. All receptors come from a woman aged 18-30 years in good health.

The chain is built from TRBV5-1 and TRBJ2-7; D gene unclear. V was pared by 0 bases and J by 2 bases, with 9 bases between. The CDR3 has 14 amino acids. From germline, CDR1 is SGHRS and CDR2 YFSETQ. CDR3 amino acids: CASSLGSNTYEQYF. The CDR3 bases are TGCGCCAGCAGCTTGGGCAGCAATACCTACGAGCAGTACTTC.

The J gene is TRBJ1-1, the V gene TRBV20-1, with 8 bases matching TRBD1. J gave up 4 bases and V 4 bases, and 8 bases lay outside the gene matches. CDR3 length equals 14 residues. The germline gives CDR1 DFQATT, CDR2 SNEGSKA (reference sequence). The CDR3 protein is CSATDQGAVTEAFF. Written as DNA, the CDR3 is TGCAGTGCTACCGACCAGGGGGCGGTCACTGAAGCTTTCTTT.

This clonotype was counted between two and nine times. The gene calls are TRBV27 and TRBJ1-6; D call uncertain. Trimming cost V 6 bases and J 3 bases, with 9 bases left between them. The CDR3 covers 14 residues. The V gene's germline CDR1 is MNHEY and CDR2 SMNVEV (reference sequence). CDR3 amino acids: CASSNRGYNSPLHF. As DNA, the CDR3 is TGTGCCAGCAGCAACCGGGGCTATAATTCACCCCTCCACTTT.

The V gene is TRBV12-3 or TRBV12-4, the J gene TRBJ1-2, with TRBD1 identical over 8 bases. This CDR3 comprises 13 residues. The J segment lost 6 bases and the V segment lost 5 bases, leaving 5 bases of the junction unmatched. The CDR3 sequence: CASSPSGGDGYTF. CDR3 coding DNA: TGTGCCAGCAGTCCCTCAGGGGGCGATGGCTACACCTTC.

This clonotype was counted a few times. The J gene is TRBJ2-6, the V gene TRBV6-5; 8 nucleotides line up with TRBD1. This CDR3 is built from 16 residues. V trimming: 5 bases; J trimming: 3 bases; junction bases outside the gene matches: 6. Germline V gene lookup returns CDR1 MNHEY and CDR2 SVGAGI. CDR3 in amino acids: CASSIRTGNGANVLTF. CDR3 DNA: TGTGCCAGCAGTATCCGGACAGGGAATGGGGCCAACGTCCTGACTTTC.

To note about this clonotype: Relative to the germline gene, one junction end is altered; a read error may explain this. V and J are TRBV5-5 and TRBJ2-1, with D uncertain. The CDR3 consists of 15 residues. The V gene's germline CDR1 is SGHKS and CDR2 YYEKEE (reference sequence). The DNA of the CDR3 is TGTGCCGGCAGCTTGGCCCACCACTCCTACAATGAGCAGTTCTTC. Translated, it gives CAGSLAHHSYNEQFF.

This clonotype was observed a single time. V is TRBV11-2 and J is TRBJ2-5; the D gene is possibly TRBD1 (5 bases). Trimming took 5 bases from V and 3 from J, leaving 10 bases between them. Germline V CDR1 and CDR2: SGHAT, FQNNGV. This CDR3 comprises 13 residues. In DNA form, the CDR3 reads TGTGCCAGCAGCGCGGACATCGAAGAGACCCAGTACTTC. Residues: CASSADIEETQYF.

This chain joins TRBV27 and TRBJ1-4, with D unresolved. Germline CDR1 is MNHEY and CDR2 is SMNVEV (reference sequence). This CDR3 has 13 amino acids. The ends were cut back, 0 bases at V and 11 bases at J, with 10 bases in the middle. The CDR3, as DNA: TGTGCCAGCAGTTTATCGTCATGGGAGAAACTGTTTTTT. Encoded protein: CASSLSSWEKLFF.

The chain combines TRBV27 with TRBJ1-5; no clear D. The CDR3 totals 15 residues. Per the germline V gene, CDR1 is MNHEY and CDR2 is SMNVEV (reference sequence). V lost 3 bases, J lost 0 bases, and 9 bases lay in between. The CDR3 loop reads CASSLLSNSNQPQHF. The CDR3 DNA reads as TGTGCCAGCAGTTTGTTGAGCAATAGCAATCAGCCCCAGCATTTT.

Notes on this clonotype: This may be a read error: a much more frequent sequence differs by one nucleotide. The chain joins TRBV11-2 to TRBJ2-1; 14 bases agree with TRBD2. Germline V gene lookup returns CDR1 SGHAT and CDR2 FQNNGV. The CDR3 is 14 amino acids. V lost 6 bases to trimming and J lost 10 bases; unmatched junction nucleotides: 5. Here the CDR3 reads CASRRLAGGYEQFF. The CDR3 nucleotides read TGTGCCAGCAGGAGACTAGCGGGAGGGTACGAGCAGTTCTTC.

This clonotype was seen a few times. The genes are TRBV20-1 and TRBJ2-7; no firm D call. Looked up from germline, CDR1 is DFQATT and CDR2 is SNEGSKA (reference sequence). Trimming removed 2 bases at V and 5 bases at J, with 13 bases between. CDR3 size: 13 residues. The CDR3 region is CSARFLNSNEQYF. As DNA, the CDR3 is TGCAGTGCTAGATTTCTGAATTCTAACGAGCAGTACTTC.

The V gene is TRBV6-1, the J gene TRBJ2-1, with 7 bases that match TRBD1. CDR3 length equals 16 residues. V was clipped by 2 bases and J by 1 base; unmatched bases: 5. Germline V gives CDR1 MNHNS, CDR2 SASEGT. CDR3 DNA: TGTGCCAGCAGTGAACCCGCGACAGGGTCCTACAATGAGCAGTTCTTC. Amino acid sequence: CASSEPATGSYNEQFF.

Concerning this clonotype itself: One junction end disagrees with the germline gene, perhaps due to a read error. In DNA form, the CDR3 reads TGTACCAGCAGTATCCCTCAGGGCGCAACTAATGAAAAACTGTTTTTT. Translating it yields CTSSIPQGATNEKLFF. The chain recombines TRBV28 with TRBJ1-4; D is perhaps TRBD1 (5 bases). The germline V gene has CDR1 MDHEN and CDR2 SYDVKM. The length of the CDR3 is 16 residues.

This clonotype was seen only a few times. This chain links TRBV20-1 with TRBJ2-1; 9 bases map to TRBD2. Germline CDR1 reads DFQATT; CDR2 reads SNEGSKA (reference sequence). The CDR3 has 15 residues. The J segment lost 8 bases and the V segment lost 2 bases, leaving 10 bases of the junction unmatched. The CDR3 spells CSARFGLAGFYEQFF. In DNA form, the CDR3 reads TGCAGTGCTAGATTTGGGCTAGCGGGGTTCTATGAGCAGTTCTTC.

The V call is TRBV27, the J call TRBJ2-7, with D perhaps TRBD1 (5 bases). The CDR3 is made up of 15 amino acids. Trimming left V 4 bases short and J 0 bases short, with 13 bases between. Germline V CDR1 and CDR2: MNHEY, SMNVEV (reference sequence). The CDR3 loop is CASSCTGLSSYEQYF. The CDR3 DNA reads TGTGCCAGCAGTTGTACAGGCCTTAGCTCCTACGAGCAGTACTTC.

The rearrangement joins TRBV10-3 to TRBJ2-3, with D maybe TRBD2 (6 bases). This CDR3 comprises 14 residues. Germline lookup yields CDR1 ENHRY and CDR2 SYGVKD. The V and J ends lost 6 bases and 1 base respectively, with 11 bases between them. The CDR3 nucleotides are TGTGCCATCAGGGCTAGCGACGGCACAGATACGCAGTATTTT. Protein sequence: CAIRASDGTDTQYF.

This clonotype was counted between two and nine times. Written as DNA, the CDR3 is TGTGCCAGCAGTGGACAGGCTGAGCAGTTCTTC. It translates to CASSGQAEQFF. The chain combines TRBV2 with TRBJ2-1, with a possible D match to TRBD1 (6 bases). The germline V gene encodes CDR1 SNHLY and CDR2 FYNNEI. The V gene lost 4 bases and the J gene lost 9 bases, with 7 bases spanning the gap. This CDR3 spans 11 amino acids.

This chain uses TRBV9 with TRBJ2-7, with TRBD2 matching over 9 bases. The CDR3 is 14 amino acids. Germline lookup yields CDR1 SGDLS and CDR2 YYNGEE. J gave up 7 bases and V 4 bases, and 9 bases lay outside the gene matches. The CDR3 loop is CASSILAGDNEQYF. Here the CDR3 DNA reads TGTGCCAGCAGCATCTTAGCGGGGGACAATGAGCAGTACTTC.

The CDR3, as DNA: TGCGCCAGCAGCCACCAACACGGGATCGAAGCTTTCTTT. Protein sequence: CASSHQHGIEAFF. The chain recombines TRBV4-1 with TRBJ1-1; D unresolved. The CDR3 runs 13 residues. CDR1 MGHRA and CDR2 YSYEKL come from the germline V gene. Trimming removed 3 bases at V and 8 bases at J, with 13 bases between.